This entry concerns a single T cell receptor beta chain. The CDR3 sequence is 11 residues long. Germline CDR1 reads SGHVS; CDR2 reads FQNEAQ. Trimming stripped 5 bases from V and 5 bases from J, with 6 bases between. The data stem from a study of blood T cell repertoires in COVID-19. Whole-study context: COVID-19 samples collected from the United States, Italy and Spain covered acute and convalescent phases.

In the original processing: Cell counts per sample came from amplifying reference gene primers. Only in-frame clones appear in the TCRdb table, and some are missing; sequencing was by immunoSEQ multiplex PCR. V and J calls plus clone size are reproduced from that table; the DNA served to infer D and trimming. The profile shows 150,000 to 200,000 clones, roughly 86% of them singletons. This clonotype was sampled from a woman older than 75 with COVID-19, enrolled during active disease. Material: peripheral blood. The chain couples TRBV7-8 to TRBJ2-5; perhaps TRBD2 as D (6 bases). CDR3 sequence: CASSREETQYF. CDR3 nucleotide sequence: TGTGCCAGCAGCCGGGAGGAGACCCAGTACTTC.